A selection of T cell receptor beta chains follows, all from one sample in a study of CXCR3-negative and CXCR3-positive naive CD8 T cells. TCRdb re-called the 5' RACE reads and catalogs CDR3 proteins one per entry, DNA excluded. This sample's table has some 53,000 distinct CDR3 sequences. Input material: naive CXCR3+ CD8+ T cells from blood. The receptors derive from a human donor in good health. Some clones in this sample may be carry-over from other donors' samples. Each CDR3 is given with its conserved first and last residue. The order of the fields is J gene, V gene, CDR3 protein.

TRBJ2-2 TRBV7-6 CASSLALGLNTGELFF
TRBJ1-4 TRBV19 CASRITHGQTNEKLFF
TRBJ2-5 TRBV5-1 CASSSRPRQAQETQYF
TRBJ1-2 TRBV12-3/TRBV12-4 CASTKGTANYGYTF
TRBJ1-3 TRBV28 CASSRQGDSGNTIYF
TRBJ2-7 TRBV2 CASSGGVGAFGDEQYF
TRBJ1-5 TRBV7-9 CASSLADSPNQPQHF
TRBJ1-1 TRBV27 CASSLTLMNTEAFF
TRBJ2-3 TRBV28 CASSPIRSGRYTDTQYF
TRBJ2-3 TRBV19 CASTLIFRTGVSDTQYF
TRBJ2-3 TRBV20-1 CSALSWTGAGPDTQYF
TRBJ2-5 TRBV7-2 CASSFGSVQETQYF
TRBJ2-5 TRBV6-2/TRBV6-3 CASSIWTRGTQETQYF
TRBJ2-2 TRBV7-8 CASSLAVGGAGELFF
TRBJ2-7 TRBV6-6 CASSYNPGQRNEQYF
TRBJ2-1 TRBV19 CASSIGPYNEQFF
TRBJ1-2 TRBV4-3 CASSQDAANYGYTF
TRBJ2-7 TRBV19 CASSPGTAGEQYF
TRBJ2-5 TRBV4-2 CASSQDPDRVVGETQYF
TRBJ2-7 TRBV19 CASSIGQGKAYEQYF
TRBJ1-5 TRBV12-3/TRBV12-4 CASNQDGHSNQPQHF
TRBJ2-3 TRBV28 CASSSDRSTDTQYF
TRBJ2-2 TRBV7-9 CARADTGELFF
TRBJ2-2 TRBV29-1 CSVVYTGELFF
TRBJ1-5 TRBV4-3 CASSQSLGTGDTVRNQPQHF
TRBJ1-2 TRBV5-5 CASSRTGNGYTF
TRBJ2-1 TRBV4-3 CASSPGVTGIDNEQFF
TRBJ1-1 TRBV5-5 CASSLQGGGTEAFF
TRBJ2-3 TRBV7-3 CASSPKIGGSTDTQYF
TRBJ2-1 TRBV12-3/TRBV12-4 CASSPAYGTRGNEQFF
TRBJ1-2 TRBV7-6 CASSYITGDYGYTF
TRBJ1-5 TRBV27 CASSPLYSNQPQHF
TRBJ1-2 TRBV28 CASSLSGDDGRGYTF
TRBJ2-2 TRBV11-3 CASSFAGGTGELFF
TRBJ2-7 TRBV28 CASSLSLAGDSYEQYF
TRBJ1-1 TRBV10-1 CASSEGAGMNTEAFF
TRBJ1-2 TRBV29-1 CSFLSGGGYGYTF
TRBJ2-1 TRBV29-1 CSVFGQGGGISEQFF
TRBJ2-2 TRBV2 CASTWDRTNTGELFF
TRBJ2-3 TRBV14 CASSQSRGTDTQYF
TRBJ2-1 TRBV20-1 CSAYSTSGDEQFF
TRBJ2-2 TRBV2 CASRTSPIGPGELFF
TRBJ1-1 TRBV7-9 CASSFEVRTSEMNTEAFF
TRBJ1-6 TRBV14 CASSQGLGDSPLHF
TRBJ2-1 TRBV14 CASSQLAGGPNEQFF
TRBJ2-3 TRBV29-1 CSVELLQGRSSTDTQYF
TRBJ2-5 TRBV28 CASQGLTQETQYF
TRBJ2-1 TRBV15 CATSSEPGREDEQFF
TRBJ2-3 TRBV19 CASTATEVDTQYF
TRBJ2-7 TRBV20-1 CSARDLGGPNYEQYF
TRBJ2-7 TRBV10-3 CAISETGGSSYEQYF
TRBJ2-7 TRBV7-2 CASSPGLTYEQYF
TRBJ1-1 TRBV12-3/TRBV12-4 CASSLPPGVGGRTEAFF
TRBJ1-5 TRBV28 CASSYLGTNQPQHF
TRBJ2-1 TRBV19 CASSIDRQGASYNEQFF
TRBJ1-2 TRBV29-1 CSVDGQGGGYTF
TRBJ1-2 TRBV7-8 CASSSDDIGSYTF
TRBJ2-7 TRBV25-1 CASSAYRDGYEQYF